These 8 T cell receptor beta chains were sequenced from one sample in a study of T cells in Graves' hyperthyroidism and ophthalmopathy (dated by TCRdb to about 2019). Library construction relied on multiplex PCR. The data were produced on an Illumina HiSeq 2000. TCR beta CDR3 regions were amplified from RNA transcripts. For the first round of RT-PCR on the TCR CDR3, the HTBI primer set was used together with the Qiagen OneStep RT-PCR kit. TCRdb reworked the public reads: Q25 trimming with fastp, MiXCR clone assembly, productive beta chains retained. A single entry per CDR3 protein holds the most common genes and DNA from its merged rows. The sample contains around 300,000 distinct CDR3 sequences, roughly 15% of them found a single time. The ten most abundant clones make up 30% to 40% of the sample. The specimen sequenced was blood. These receptors all come from a woman in her thirties or forties with Graves' ophthalmopathy.

This chain joins TRBV3-1 and TRBJ2-5; no reliable D call. Trimming stripped 0 bases from V and 13 bases from J, with 9 bases between. The germline CDR1 and CDR2 sequences are LGHDT and YNNKEL (reference sequence). The CDR3 loop spans 11 amino acids. The CDR3 reads CASSQDSPPYF. The CDR3 DNA sequence: TGTGCCAGCAGCCAAGATTCCCCCCCGTACTTC.

V usage is TRBV11-3 and J usage is TRBJ2-1; no reliable D call. Germline assignment: CDR1 SGHNT and CDR2 YENEEA. The CDR3 covers 14 residues. V was cut by 2 bases and J by 7 bases, with 12 bases left in between. The CDR3: CASSLRAGENEQFF. In nucleotides, the CDR3 is TGTGCCAGCAGCTTAAGAGCAGGAGAGAATGAGCAGTTCTTC.

This clonotype was counted only a few times. This chain connects TRBV20-1 to TRBJ2-1; 8 nucleotides match TRBD2. J gave up 5 bases and V 1 base, and 7 bases lay outside the gene matches. CDR1 is DFQATT, CDR2 SNEGSKA, per germline (reference sequence). The CDR3 is 15 residues long. CDR3 amino acids: CSARVLGSGNNEQFF. The CDR3 DNA reads as TGCAGTGCTAGAGTACTGGGTAGCGGGAACAATGAGCAGTTCTTC.

The chain is built from TRBV30 and TRBJ1-2, with D unresolved. With 2 bases removed from V and 2 bases from J, the gap between germline ends came to 6 bases. This CDR3 has 12 residues. Germline V gene data show CDR1 as GTSNPN and CDR2 as SVGIG (reference sequence). CDR3 DNA: TGTGCCTGGAGTCGGACGAACTATGGCTACACCTTC. This encodes CAWSRTNYGYTF. The whole variable domain, filled in from reference TRBV30 and TRBJ1-2, reads SQTIHQWPATLVQPVGSPLSLECTVEGTSNPNLYWYRQAAGRGLQLLFYSVGIGQISSEVPQNLSASRPQDRQFILSSKKLLLSDSGFYLCAWSRTNYGYTFGSGTRLTVV.

Many counts were recorded for this clonotype. The chain recombines TRBV12-3 or TRBV12-4 with TRBJ2-3; tentatively, D is TRBD2 (6 bases). Deletions cut 6 bases from V and 2 bases from J, with 18 bases between. The CDR3 loop spans 16 amino acids. CDR3 nucleotide sequence: TGTGCCAGCAGACCACCGGGACTCAGGTACACAGATACGCAGTATTTT. This encodes CASRPPGLRYTDTQYF.

This rearrangement joins TRBV28 to TRBJ2-1, with 7 bases matching TRBD2. Per the germline V gene, CDR1 is MDHEN and CDR2 is SYDVKM. This CDR3 comprises 14 residues. The V and J ends lost 7 bases and 8 bases, in that order; junction bases with no gene match: 11. This chain's CDR3 is CASIGLVKDYEQFF. The CDR3 DNA is TGTGCCAGCATTGGACTAGTGAAAGATTATGAGCAGTTCTTC.

This clonotype was recorded at least ten times. The rearrangement uses TRBV7-2 and TRBJ2-1; D possibly corresponds to TRBD2 (5 bases). CDR3 length: 17 amino acids. The V end was cut by 5 bases, the J end by 9 bases, with 26 bases between. Germline CDR1 reads SGHTA; CDR2 reads FQGNSA. The CDR3 region has the DNA TGTGCCAGCAGCATACGCGGGTTCGGCTTACAATTCGGTGAGCAGTTCTTC. It is translated as CASSIRGFGLQFGEQFF.

This clonotype has at least ten counts. The V gene is TRBV24-1, the J gene TRBJ2-7; D perhaps matches TRBD2 (6 bases). Germline CDR1 reads KGHDR; CDR2 reads SFDVKD. The CDR3 spans 13 residues. V was clipped by 9 bases and J by 0 bases, with 11 bases between them. This CDR3 is CATQSDYSYEQYF. DNA of the CDR3: TGTGCCACCCAATCGGACTACTCCTACGAGCAGTACTTC.